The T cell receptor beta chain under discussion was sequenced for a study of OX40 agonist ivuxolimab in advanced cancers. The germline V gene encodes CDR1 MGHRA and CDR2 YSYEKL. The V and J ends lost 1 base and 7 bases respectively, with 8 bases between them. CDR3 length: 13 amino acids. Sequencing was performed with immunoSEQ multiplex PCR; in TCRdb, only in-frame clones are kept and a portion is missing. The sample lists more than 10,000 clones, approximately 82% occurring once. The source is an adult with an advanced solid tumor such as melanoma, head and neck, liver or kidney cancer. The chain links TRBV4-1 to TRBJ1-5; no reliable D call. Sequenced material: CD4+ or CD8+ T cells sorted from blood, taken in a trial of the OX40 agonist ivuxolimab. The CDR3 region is CASSQGPEQPQHF. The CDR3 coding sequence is TGCGCCAGCAGCCAAGGACCTGAACAGCCCCAGCATTTT.